This T cell receptor (beta chain) was identified during a study of T-cell reconstitution after alpha-beta-depleted transplantation in children. This clonotype has ten or more counts. Its specificity is unknown. This CDR3 has 14 residues. Germline CDR1 reads DFQATT; CDR2 reads SNEGSKA (reference sequence). V lost 1 base, J lost 11 bases, and 12 bases stayed unmatched. Study-level results: Day-60 TCRbeta diversity that was high in some patients was derived from surviving recipient T cells and thymic progenitors. There were reportedly several hundred expanded graft clones from which alpha-beta T cells came about two months after transplant. When one year had passed after transplant, most T-cell counts and diversity came from newly produced T cells.

Preparation of the TCRbeta library was carried out with unique molecular identifiers. TCRdb ran MiXCR on the PCR reads and lists one entry per CDR3 protein. The sample lists over 25,000 distinct CDR3 sequences, over 15% occurring once. The receptor comes from a male patient aged 2 to 9 who had a stem cell transplant for acute lymphoblastic leukemia, so the T cells may come from the graft donor. This chain connects TRBV20-1 to TRBJ1-1, with TRBD1 identical over 8 bases. The sequencing used PBMCs, mostly from graft donor cells, collected 60 days after TCRalphabeta/CD19-depleted stem cell transplant. CDR3 region: CSARGGQGQSRAFF. CDR3 in DNA: TGCAGTGCTAGAGGAGGACAGGGACAGTCGAGGGCTTTCTTT.